The clone carrying this T cell receptor beta chain has only one observation. The data were taken from a study of blood T cell repertoires in COVID-19. Trimming shortened V by 4 bases and J by 4 bases, and 11 bases separated the two germline ends. The germline CDR1 and CDR2 sequences are SGHTA and FQGNSA. The CDR3 is 14 residues long. Generated by immunoSEQ multiplex PCR, the TCRdb table keeps only in-frame clones and is missing some. The sample contains about 170,000 clones, around 80% of which appear only once. Sequencing was performed on peripheral blood. The chain combines TRBV7-2 with TRBJ1-3; D unresolved. The receptor was isolated from a woman aged 70 to 79 who had recovered from COVID-19. CDR3 coding DNA: TGTGCCAGCAGCTCCAACCGGAGGGGAAACACCATATATTTT. Translation gives CASSSNRRGNTIYF.